A selection of T cell receptor beta chains follows, all from one sample in a study of Graves' ophthalmopathy and Graves' hyperthyroidism. One entry per CDR3 protein results from TCRdb running MiXCR on the multiplex PCR reads. Seen here are fewer than 650,000 distinct CDR3 sequences, around a fifth observed once, and the top ten hold 7.1%. Sequenced material: peripheral blood. The origin of the receptors is a young woman with stable Graves' hyperthyroidism. Some clones in this sample may be carry-over from other donors' samples. The CDR3 runs from the conserved cysteine through the conserved F or W. A D gene is named only where the DNA matches it firmly. A row's size may be missing; if present it is once, few, many or a size class.

TRBV12-3/TRBV12-4	TRBD1	13	.	TRBJ1-1	TGTGCCAGCAGATTGGACAGGGGACCTGAAGCTTTCTTT	CASRLDRGPEAFF
TRBV20-1	TRBD1	13	many	TRBJ1-6	TGCAGTGCTTTAGACAGGGGGTATTCACCCCTCCACTTT	CSALDRGYSPLHF
TRBV4-1	.	15	few	TRBJ2-6	TGCGCCAGCAGCCAGGGTACCGGTGGGGCCAACGTCCTGACTTTC	CASSQGTGGANVLTF
TRBV19	.	15	many	TRBJ1-5	TGTGCCAGTAGTATAGGGGCCCGAGCCGATCAGCCCCAGCATTTT	CASSIGARADQPQHF
TRBV3-1	.	15	many	TRBJ1-6	TGTGCCAGCAGCCAAGAACAGGGTTTGAATTCACCCCTCCACTTT	CASSQEQGLNSPLHF
TRBV12-3/TRBV12-4	.	15	many	TRBJ1-6	TGTGCCAGCAGTGCATCGGGAGCCGATAATTCACCCCTCCACTTT	CASSASGADNSPLHF
TRBV12-3/TRBV12-4	TRBD1	13	many	TRBJ1-5	TGTGCCAGTCCGGACAGGGGCTATCAGCCCCAGCATTTT	CASPDRGYQPQHF
TRBV6-5	.	12	.	TRBJ2-5	TGTGCCAGCAGTCCGGAACTGGAGACCCAGTACTTC	CASSPELETQYF
TRBV15	.	14	many	TRBJ2-5	TGTGCCACCAGCGCCCGCCGGGGGTTAGAGACCCAGTACTTC	CATSARRGLETQYF
TRBV10-3	.	14	many	TRBJ1-1	TGTGCCATCAGTGACCAGGGGTTGAACACTGAAGCTTTCTTT	CAISDQGLNTEAFF
TRBV7-8	.	15	.	TRBJ2-5	TGTGCCAGCAGCTTAGGATCAGGGAGAAGAGAGACCCAGTACTTC	CASSLGSGRRETQYF
TRBV28	.	15	many	TRBJ2-4	TGTGCCAGCAGTCAAACAGGGTTGGCCAAAAACATTCAGTACTTC	CASSQTGLAKNIQYF
TRBV5-1	TRBD1	15	.	TRBJ1-1	TGCGCCAGCATCTTGGTGGGACAGGGGGCTACTGAAGCTTTCTTT	CASILVGQGATEAFF
TRBV11-1	.	13	.	TRBJ1-1	TGTGCCAGCAGCTTAGCCGGGAAGACTGAAGCTTTCTTT	CASSLAGKTEAFF
TRBV18	.	13	few	TRBJ2-5	TGTGCCAGCTCACTTGACATCCAAGAGACCCAGTACTTC	CASSLDIQETQYF